This is a list of T cell receptor beta chains from one sample in a study of T cells in Graves' hyperthyroidism and ophthalmopathy. One entry per CDR3 protein, called by TCRdb with MiXCR from the multiplex PCR reads. The sample holds 500,000 to 600,000 distinct CDR3 sequences, approximately 16% seen once. The specimen sequenced was blood. These receptor sequences come from a woman aged 18-35 years with Graves' hyperthyroidism. CDR3s include the opening cysteine and the closing phenylalanine or tryptophan. A D gene is named only where the DNA matches it firmly. The size entry is marked missing in some rows and otherwise reads once, few, many or a size class.

d_gene	v_gene	j_gene	abundance	CDR3aa	CDR3nt
TRBD1	TRBV6-1	TRBJ2-3	few	CASRGTARHTDTQYF	TGTGCCAGCAGGGGGACAGCCAGACATACAGATACGCAGTATTTT
TRBD1	TRBV6-1	TRBJ2-7	many	CASSPPGTAHPYEQYF	TGTGCCAGCAGCCCACCAGGGACAGCCCACCCCTACGAGCAGTACTTC
TRBD2	TRBV20-1	TRBJ2-1	.	CSARTGGAENEQFF	TGCAGTGCCCGGACGGGGGGGGCCGAAAATGAGCAGTTCTTC
TRBD2	TRBV10-3	TRBJ2-3	.	CAILGTSGRASTDTQYF	TGTGCCATCCTCGGGACTAGCGGGAGGGCCTCGACAGATACGCAGTATTTT
TRBD1	TRBV19	TRBJ2-3	.	CASRVRGRSTDTQYF	TGTGCCAGTAGAGTCAGGGGGCGCAGCACAGATACGCAGTATTTT
TRBD2	TRBV4-2	TRBJ2-7	.	CASSHVLAGDEQYF	TGTGCCAGCAGCCATGTACTAGCGGGAGACGAGCAGTACTTC
.	TRBV12-3/TRBV12-4	TRBJ1-6	.	CASSFNAGRAHLHF	TGTGCCAGCAGTTTCAACGCAGGGCGGGCTCACCTCCACTTT
.	TRBV5-4	TRBJ1-1	few	CASSSTMSVNTEAFF	TGTGCCAGCAGCTCCACGATGTCTGTGAACACTGAAGCTTTCTTT
.	TRBV7-2	TRBJ1-1	many	CASRPGAGNTEAFF	TGTGCCAGCAGACCTGGCGCAGGGAACACTGAAGCTTTCTTT
.	TRBV9	TRBJ2-3	many	CASNRGISTDTQYF	TGTGCCAGCAACCGAGGAATCAGCACAGATACGCAGTATTTT
.	TRBV7-9	TRBJ2-2	.	CASSQAPRGRHIKFHTGELFF	TGCGCCAGCAGCCAAGCTCCCCGGGGGAGGCACATAAAGTTTCACACCGGGGAGCTGTTTTTT
TRBD1	TRBV27	TRBJ1-4	many	CASSSRYRGRGEKLFF	TGTGCCAGCAGCTCCCGATACAGGGGGCGTGGTGAAAAACTGTTTTTT
.	TRBV7-8	TRBJ1-5	once	CASAREEWYRPQHF	TGTGCCAGCGCCAGGGAGGAATGGTATCGGCCCCAGCATTTT
.	TRBV6-5	TRBJ2-7	many	CASSYSEGTNEQYF	TGTGCCAGCAGTTACTCAGAGGGTACCAACGAGCAGTACTTC
.	TRBV20-1	TRBJ2-1	.	CSARTSMSYNEQFF	TGCAGTGCTAGAACTAGCATGAGTTACAATGAGCAGTTCTTC
.	TRBV3-1	TRBJ1-3	few	CASSQGWGSGNTIYF	TGTGCCAGCAGCCAAGGGTGGGGCTCTGGAAACACCATATATTTT
TRBD1	TRBV30	TRBJ2-7	many	CAWGWGQGVHEQYF	TGTGCCTGGGGATGGGGGCAGGGGGTCCACGAGCAGTACTTC